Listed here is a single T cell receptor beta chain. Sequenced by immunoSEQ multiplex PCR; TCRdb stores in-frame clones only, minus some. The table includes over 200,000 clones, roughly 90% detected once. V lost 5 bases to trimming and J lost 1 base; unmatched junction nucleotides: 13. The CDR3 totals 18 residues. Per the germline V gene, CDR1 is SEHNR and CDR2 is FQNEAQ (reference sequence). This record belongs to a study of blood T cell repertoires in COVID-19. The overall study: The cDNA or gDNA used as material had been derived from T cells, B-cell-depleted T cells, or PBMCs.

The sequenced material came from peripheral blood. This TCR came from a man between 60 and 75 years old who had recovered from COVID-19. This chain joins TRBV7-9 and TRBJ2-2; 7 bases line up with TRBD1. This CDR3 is CASSRGGYRGQNTGELFF. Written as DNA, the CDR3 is TGTGCCAGCAGCCGGGGTGGGTACAGGGGCCAGAACACCGGGGAGCTGTTTTTT.